Listed below are T cell receptor beta chains from one sample, sequenced in a study of T cell responses to AZD1222 COVID-19 vaccine. The protocol was immunoSEQ multiplex PCR, while the TCRdb copy is restricted to in-frame clones and leaves out a portion. The top ten hold 15% to 20% of the sample, which has about 100,000 clones, 87% seen once. This specimen consisted of peripheral blood, obtained on day 0 of AZD1222 vaccination. The receptors here all came from an adult in good health. Each CDR3 is given with its conserved first and last residue. A D gene is named only where the DNA matches it firmly. The size entry is marked missing in some rows and otherwise reads once, few, many or a size class.

len | d_gene | j_gene | v_gene | abundance | CDR3aa | CDR3nt
13 | . | TRBJ2-3 | TRBV11-2 | . | CASRKGTPDTQYF | TGTGCCAGCAGGAAGGGGACTCCGGATACGCAGTATTTT
14 | TRBD2 | TRBJ2-1 | TRBV10-3 | . | CAISPDGGGSEQFF | TGTGCCATCAGCCCCGACGGGGGGGGTAGTGAGCAGTTCTTC
16 | TRBD1 | TRBJ2-7 | TRBV5-1 | . | CASSPRQGRSSYEQYF | TGCGCCAGCAGCCCCCGACAGGGAAGGTCCTCCTACGAGCAGTACTTC
15 | TRBD1 | TRBJ1-2 | TRBV6-5 | few | CASSYQLQGAYGYTF | TGTGCCAGCAGCTACCAATTACAGGGGGCTTATGGCTACACCTTC
13 | . | TRBJ1-4 | TRBV18 | . | CASSLVSNEKLFF | TGTGCCAGCTCACTAGTATCTAATGAAAAACTGTTTTTT
14 | . | TRBJ2-1 | TRBV4-1 | . | CASSQEGTSNEQFF | TGCGCCAGCAGCCAAGAGGGAACATCCAATGAGCAGTTCTTC
14 | TRBD1 | TRBJ1-4 | TRBV5-1 | . | CASSKGQRNEKLFF | TGCGCCAGCAGCAAGGGACAGCGTAATGAAAAACTGTTTTTT
16 | . | TRBJ2-1 | TRBV25-1 | once | CASSDRGMGSYNEQFF | TGTGCCAGCAGTGACAGGGGCATGGGGTCCTACAATGAGCAGTTCTTC
15 | TRBD1 | TRBJ1-2 | TRBV3-1/TRBV3-2 | . | CASSQEGTGFSGYTF | TGTGCCAGCAGCCAAGAAGGGACAGGGTTCTCTGGCTACACCTTC
17 | TRBD1 | TRBJ1-1 | TRBV3-1/TRBV3-2 | . | CASSHSAQGGRKTEAFF | TGTGCCAGCAGCCATTCTGCCCAAGGGGGCAGGAAGACTGAAGCTTTCTTT
17 | TRBD2 | TRBJ2-5 | TRBV5-1 | . | CASSQPTSGGAKETQYF | TGCGCCAGCAGCCAACCGACTAGCGGGGGGGCGAAAGAGACCCAGTACTTC
14 | . | TRBJ1-3 | TRBV3-1/TRBV3-2 | . | CASAPGGSGNTIYF | TGTGCCAGCGCACCAGGTGGCTCTGGAAACACCATATATTTT
15 | . | TRBJ1-4 | TRBV19 | . | CASSPYGQKGEKLFF | TGTGCCAGTAGCCCTTACGGACAGAAAGGCGAAAAACTGTTTTTT
11 | . | TRBJ1-2 | TRBV6-5 | . | CASLLNYGYTF | TGTGCCAGCCTCCTAAACTATGGCTACACCTTC
13 | . | TRBJ1-1 | TRBV6-5 | . | CASSYYGNTEAFF | TGTGCCAGCAGTTACTATGGGAACACTGAAGCTTTCTTT
14 | . | TRBJ2-7 | TRBV3-1/TRBV3-2 | . | CASGLGHINDEQYF | TGTGCCAGCGGCCTTGGGCATATAAACGACGAGCAGTACTTC
15 | TRBD1 | TRBJ1-2 | TRBV6-5 | . | CASSNLRQGAGGYTF | TGTGCCAGCAGTAACCTTAGACAGGGGGCTGGTGGCTACACCTTC
16 | . | TRBJ2-7 | TRBV24-1 | . | CATIVDGPRSSYEQYF | TGTGCCACCATTGTGGACGGACCTAGGAGCTCCTACGAGCAGTACTTC
15 | . | TRBJ1-2 | TRBV4-2 | many | CASSQKDSGQDGYTF | TGTGCCAGCAGCCAAAAGGACAGCGGCCAGGATGGCTACACCTTC
16 | TRBD1 | TRBJ1-2 | TRBV5-5 | . | CASSLAGQGALNGYTF | TGTGCCAGCAGCTTGGCGGGGCAGGGGGCGCTTAACGGCTACACCTTC
14 | . | TRBJ1-3 | TRBV5-6 | . | CASSSDLSGNTIYF | TGTGCCAGCAGCTCGGACCTCTCTGGAAACACCATATATTTT
14 | TRBD2 | TRBJ2-1 | TRBV7-7 | . | CASSLNGGDNEQFF | TGTGCCAGCAGCTTAAACGGGGGGGACAATGAGCAGTTCTTC
14 | TRBD1 | TRBJ1-1 | TRBV11-2 | . | CASSPDRLNTEAFF | TGTGCCAGCAGCCCGGACAGGTTGAACACTGAAGCTTTCTTT
12 | . | TRBJ2-7 | TRBV12-3/TRBV12-4 | once | CASSFPGRRQYF | TGTGCCAGCAGTTTCCCGGGACGGAGGCAGTACTTC
13 | . | TRBJ2-3 | TRBV9 | . | CASSIPVEDTQYF | TGTGCCAGCAGCATCCCCGTAGAAGATACGCAGTATTTT
16 | TRBD1 | TRBJ1-4 | TRBV2 | . | CASIKFRGQRNEKLFF | TGTGCCAGCATTAAATTTAGGGGACAGAGAAATGAAAAACTGTTTTTT
13 | . | TRBJ2-1 | TRBV27 | . | CASSYEYFAEQFF | TGTGCCAGCAGTTACGAGTATTTTGCGGAGCAGTTCTTC
14 | TRBD2 | TRBJ2-2 | TRBV7-6 | . | CATLAGAGTGELFF | TGTGCCACCCTAGCGGGAGCTGGCACCGGGGAGCTGTTTTTT
13 | . | TRBJ1-1 | TRBV19 | . | CASRNHENTEAFF | TGTGCCAGTAGAAATCACGAGAACACTGAAGCTTTCTTT
12 | . | TRBJ2-7 | TRBV19 | . | CARRGLSYEQYF | TGTGCCAGGAGGGGCCTATCCTACGAGCAGTACTTC
14 | . | TRBJ2-7 | TRBV3-1/TRBV3-2 | . | CASTPLVPTYEQYF | TGTGCCAGCACCCCGCTGGTTCCAACCTACGAGCAGTACTTC
12 | . | TRBJ2-1 | TRBV19 | . | CASSIRDNEQFF | TGTGCCAGTAGTATTAGGGACAATGAGCAGTTCTTC
15 | . | TRBJ2-7 | TRBV20-1 | . | CSASPTKFGSYEQYF | TGCAGTGCTAGTCCCACTAAGTTCGGCTCCTACGAGCAGTACTTC
12 | TRBD1 | TRBJ1-2 | TRBV18 | . | CASSGTGDGYTF | TGTGCCAGCTCAGGGACAGGGGATGGCTACACCTTC
13 | . | TRBJ1-2 | TRBV23-1 | . | CASSRERPYGYTF | TGCGCCAGCAGTCGAGAGCGGCCGTATGGCTACACCTTC
9 | . | TRBJ1-4 | TRBV7-9 | . | CASSPGGAF | TGTGCCAGCAGTCCCGGAGGGGCTTTT
13 | . | TRBJ1-1 | TRBV12-3/TRBV12-4 | . | CASSFGGYTEAFF | TGTGCCAGCAGTTTTGGGGGTTACACTGAAGCTTTCTTT
19 | TRBD1 | TRBJ1-2 | TRBV6-2/TRBV6-3 | . | CASSYRRDRDVFNGYGYTF | TGTGCCAGCAGTTACCGTCGGGACAGAGACGTATTTAATGGTTATGGCTACACCTTC
12 | . | TRBJ1-5 | TRBV7-2 | . | CASSAQGRPQHF | TGTGCCAGCAGCGCACAGGGTAGGCCCCAGCATTTT
16 | . | TRBJ2-7 | TRBV4-3 | . | CASSQDLTLRGTEQYF | TGCGCCAGCAGCCAGGACCTCACCTTGAGGGGGACGGAGCAGTACTTC
14 | . | TRBJ1-2 | TRBV3-1/TRBV3-2 | . | CASNLRDNPYGYTF | TGTGCCAGCAACCTCCGGGACAACCCCTATGGCTACACCTTC
14 | . | TRBJ1-6 | TRBV9 | . | CASSAEGGGSPLHF | TGTGCCAGCAGCGCCGAGGGGGGTGGTTCACCCCTCCACTTT
13 | TRBD2 | TRBJ2-1 | TRBV7-3 | . | CASSLGLANEQFF | TGTGCCAGCAGCCTAGGACTAGCCAATGAGCAGTTCTTC
17 | TRBD2 | TRBJ2-2 | TRBV19 | . | CASKRTSGSGASGELFF | TGTGCCAGTAAAAGGACTAGCGGGAGTGGGGCCTCCGGGGAGCTGTTTTTT
14 | . | TRBJ1-6 | TRBV11-2 | once | CASSLDVHPTPLHF | TGTGCCAGCAGCTTAGATGTCCACCCCACACCCCTCCACTTT
12 | . | TRBJ2-5 | TRBV29-1 | . | CSVWGIQETQYF | TGCAGCGTGTGGGGTATCCAAGAGACCCAGTACTTC
14 | . | TRBJ1-1 | TRBV7-9 | . | CASSLDQGITEAFF | TGTGCCAGCAGCTTAGATCAGGGGATCACTGAAGCTTTCTTT
12 | . | TRBJ1-3 | TRBV6-2/TRBV6-3 | . | CASSQSENTIYF | TGTGCCAGCAGCCAGAGTGAAAACACCATATATTTT
13 | . | TRBJ1-5 | TRBV4-1 | . | CASSPLGGQPQHF | TGCGCCAGCAGCCCCTTGGGGGGTCAGCCCCAGCATTTT
12 | . | TRBJ1-1 | TRBV10-3 | . | CATGQLNTEAFF | TGTGCCACAGGACAGCTGAACACTGAAGCTTTCTTT
14 | . | TRBJ1-2 | TRBV21-1 | . | CASSRGFWGYGYTF | TGTGCCAGCAGCAGGGGGTTTTGGGGCTATGGCTACACCTTC
12 | . | TRBJ1-1 | TRBV18 | . | CASSPLRDEAFF | TGTGCCAGCTCGCCACTACGGGATGAAGCTTTCTTT
12 | . | TRBJ1-3 | TRBV7-2 | . | CASSASGNTIYF | TGTGCCAGCAGCGCCTCTGGAAACACCATATATTTT